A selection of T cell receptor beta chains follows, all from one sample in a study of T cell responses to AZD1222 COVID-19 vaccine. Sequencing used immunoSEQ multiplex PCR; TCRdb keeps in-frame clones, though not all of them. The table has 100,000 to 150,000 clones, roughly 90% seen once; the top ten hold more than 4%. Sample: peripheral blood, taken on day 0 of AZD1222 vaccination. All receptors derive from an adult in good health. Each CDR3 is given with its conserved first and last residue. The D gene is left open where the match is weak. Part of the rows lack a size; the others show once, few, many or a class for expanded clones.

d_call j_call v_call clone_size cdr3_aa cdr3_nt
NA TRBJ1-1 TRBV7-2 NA CASSLVGGVNTEAFF TGTGCCAGCAGCTTAGTGGGGGGGGTGAACACTGAAGCTTTCTTT
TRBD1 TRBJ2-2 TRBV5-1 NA CASSNLKTGGNTGELFF TGCGCCAGCAGCAACCTCAAAACAGGGGGCAACACCGGGGAGCTGTTTTTT
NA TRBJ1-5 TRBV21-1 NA CASSQRRHRDGNSNQPQHF TGTGCCAGCAGCCAGAGGCGGCATCGGGACGGAAATAGCAATCAGCCCCAGCATTTT
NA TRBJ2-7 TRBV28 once CASSSTESSYEQYF TGTGCCAGCAGTTCGACAGAAAGCTCCTACGAGCAGTACTTC
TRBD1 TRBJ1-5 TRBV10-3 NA CAISTGGSGNQPQHF TGTGCCATCAGTACAGGGGGCAGTGGCAATCAGCCCCAGCATTTT
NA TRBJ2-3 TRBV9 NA CASSLAPGGTDTQYF TGTGCCAGCAGCCTCGCGCCGGGCGGAACAGATACGCAGTATTTT
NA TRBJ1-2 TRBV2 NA CASPPVAAGALYGYTF TGTGCCTCTCCGCCCGTGGCAGCTGGAGCCTTATATGGCTACACCTTC
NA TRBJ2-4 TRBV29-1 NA CSAREGQKNIQYF TGCAGCGCTCGTGAAGGACAGAAAAACATTCAGTACTTC
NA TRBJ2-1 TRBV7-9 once CASSLEGDEQFF TGTGCCAGCAGCCTCGAGGGCGATGAGCAGTTCTTC
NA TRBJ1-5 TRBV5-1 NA CASSLGLEQPQHF TGCGCCAGCAGCTTGGGCCTCGAACAGCCCCAGCATTTT
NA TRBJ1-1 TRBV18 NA CASSPSGTSSFATEAFF TGTGCCAGCTCACCATCAGGGACAAGCTCTTTTGCCACTGAAGCTTTCTTT
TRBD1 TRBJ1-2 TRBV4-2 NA CASSSLTGRNYGYTF TGTGCCAGCAGCTCCTTGACAGGGCGAAACTATGGCTACACCTTC
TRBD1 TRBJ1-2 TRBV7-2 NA CASSPTPGQGALGYTF TGTGCCAGCAGCCCAACCCCCGGACAGGGGGCTCTCGGCTACACCTTC
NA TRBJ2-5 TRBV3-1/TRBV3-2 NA CASSQDLGLQETQYF TGTGCCAGCAGCCAAGACTTGGGCCTCCAAGAGACCCAGTACTTC
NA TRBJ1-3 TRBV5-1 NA CASGIDGNSGNTIYF TGCGCCAGCGGGATCGACGGCAACTCTGGAAACACCATATATTTT
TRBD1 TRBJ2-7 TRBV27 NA CASSSPGQSYEQYF TGTGCCAGCAGTTCTCCGGGACAGTCCTACGAGCAGTACTTC
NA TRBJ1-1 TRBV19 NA CASTLLGDTEAFF TGTGCCAGTACTCTACTCGGAGACACTGAAGCTTTCTTT
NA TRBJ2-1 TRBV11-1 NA CASSLPGYSYNEQFF TGTGCCAGCAGCTTACCGGGATACTCCTACAATGAGCAGTTCTTC
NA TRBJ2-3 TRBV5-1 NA CASSLDSGPTDTQYF TGCGCCAGCAGCTTGGATTCAGGACCCACAGATACGCAGTATTTT
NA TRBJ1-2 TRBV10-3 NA CAISESYGPYGYTF TGTGCCATCAGTGAGTCCTACGGCCCCTACGGCTACACCTTC
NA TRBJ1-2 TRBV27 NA CASRTTAAGYTF TGTGCCAGCAGGACGACAGCTGCTGGCTACACCTTC
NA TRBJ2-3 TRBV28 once CASSTGPSTDTQYF TGTGCCAGCAGCACCGGACCGAGCACAGATACGCAGTATTTT
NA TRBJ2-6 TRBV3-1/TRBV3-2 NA CASSTGSGANVLTF TGTGCCAGCAGCACAGGGTCTGGGGCCAACGTCCTGACTTTC
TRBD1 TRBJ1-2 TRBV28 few CASSFGTGVYGYTF TGTGCCAGCAGTTTTGGGACAGGGGTCTATGGCTACACCTTC
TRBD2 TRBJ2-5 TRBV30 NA CAWSSGGAGHGQETQYF TGTGCCTGGTCTAGCGGGGGGGCCGGGCACGGACAAGAGACCCAGTACTTC
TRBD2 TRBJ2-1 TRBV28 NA CASSLSGGRAGEQFF TGTGCCAGCAGTTTATCCGGTGGGAGGGCCGGTGAGCAGTTCTTC
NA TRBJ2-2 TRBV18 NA CASSPGLVNTGELFF TGTGCCAGCTCACCGGGCCTAGTGAACACCGGGGAGCTGTTTTTT
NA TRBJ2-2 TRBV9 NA CASSVEGSMDGELFF TGTGCCAGCAGCGTAGAGGGTAGCATGGACGGGGAGCTGTTTTTT
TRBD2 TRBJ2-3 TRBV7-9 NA CASSSRGGGPDTQYF TGTGCCAGCAGCTCTCGGGGGGGCGGCCCTGATACGCAGTATTTT
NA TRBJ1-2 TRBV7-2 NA CASSLGFSNYGYTF TGTGCCAGCAGCTTGGGCTTTTCTAACTATGGCTACACCTTC
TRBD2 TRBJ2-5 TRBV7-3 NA CASSPMRGSLTQYF TGTGCCAGCAGCCCGATGCGCGGGAGCCTGACCCAGTACTTC
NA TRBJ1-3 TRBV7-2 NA CASSLRATGTGNTIYF TGTGCCAGCAGCTTGCGGGCGACAGGAACCGGAAACACCATATATTTT
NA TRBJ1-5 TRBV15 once CATSREEGFFQPQHF TGTGCCACCAGCAGAGAGGAAGGGTTCTTTCAGCCCCAGCATTTT
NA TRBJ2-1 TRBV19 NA CASSIGPTPEQFF TGTGCCAGTAGTATAGGACCTACCCCCGAGCAGTTCTTC
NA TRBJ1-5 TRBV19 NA CASSGREDQPQHF TGTGCCAGTAGTGGGAGAGAGGATCAGCCCCAGCATTTT
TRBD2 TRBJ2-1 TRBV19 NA CATSLAGGLYNEQFF TGTGCCACCTCACTAGCGGGGGGCCTCTACAATGAGCAGTTCTTC
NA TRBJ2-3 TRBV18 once CASSPSGTDTQYF TGTGCCAGCTCACCGAGCGGCACAGATACGCAGTATTTT
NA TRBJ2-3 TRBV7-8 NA CASSSGPNTDTQYF TGTGCCAGCAGCTCGGGACCTAACACAGATACGCAGTATTTT
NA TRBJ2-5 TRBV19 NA CASPDGLYGTQYF TGTGCCAGTCCGGACGGTTTGTATGGGACCCAGTACTTC